This T cell receptor beta chain appears in the sequencing data of a study of immune characterization of retroperitoneal liposarcoma. The length of the CDR3 is 15 residues. With V trimmed by 1 base and J by 0 bases, 0 bases remained unmatched. In germline, CDR1 is MNHNS, CDR2 SASEGT. This clonotype is termed medium-sized (0.01 to 0.1%). TCRdb itself ran the PCR reads through MiXCR, one entry per CDR3 protein. Here the sample spans approximately 13,000 distinct CDR3 sequences, roughly 47% being singletons. This chain uses TRBV6-1 with TRBJ2-1; 7 nucleotides match TRBD2. The receptor was isolated from a female donor with retroperitoneal liposarcoma. The source material was tumor tissue. CDR3 coding DNA: TGTGCCAGCAGTGAAGGGGGGGGCTCCTACAATGAGCAGTTCTTC. It codes for CASSEGGGSYNEQFF.